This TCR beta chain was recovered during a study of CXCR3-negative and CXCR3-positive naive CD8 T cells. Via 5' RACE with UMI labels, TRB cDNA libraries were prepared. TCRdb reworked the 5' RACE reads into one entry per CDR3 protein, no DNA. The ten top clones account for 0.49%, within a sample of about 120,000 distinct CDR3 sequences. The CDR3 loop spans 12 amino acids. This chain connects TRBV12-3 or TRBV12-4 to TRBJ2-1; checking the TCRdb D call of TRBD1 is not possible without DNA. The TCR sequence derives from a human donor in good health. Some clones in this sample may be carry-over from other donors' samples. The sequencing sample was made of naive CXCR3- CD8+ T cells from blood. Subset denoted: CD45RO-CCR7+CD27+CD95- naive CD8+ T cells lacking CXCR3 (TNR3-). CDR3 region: CATLGSYNEQFF.